Following are 14 T cell receptor beta chains from one sample sequenced in a study of blood T cell repertoires in COVID-19. The data were produced by immunoSEQ multiplex PCR, yet TCRdb's version contains in-frame clones alone and is incomplete. Of about 160,000 clones listed, roughly 85% are singletons. What was sequenced was peripheral blood. These receptors were collected from an older woman with COVID-19, enrolled during active disease.

The gene calls are TRBV2 and TRBJ1-2; D call uncertain. Per the germline V gene, CDR1 is SNHLY and CDR2 is FYNNEI. The germline V and J ends were trimmed by 7 bases and 4 bases, with 19 bases remaining between them. This CDR3 is built from 15 residues. CDR3 region: CASTREFSPSYGYTF. DNA for the CDR3: TGTGCCAGCACTCGAGAGTTCTCCCCGAGCTATGGCTACACCTTC.

The chain couples TRBV29-1 to TRBJ1-1; possibly TRBD1 for D (6 bases). V lost 5 bases, J lost 2 bases, and 9 bases lay in between. In germline, CDR1 is SQVTM, CDR2 ANQGSEA. The CDR3 loop spans 12 amino acids. CDR3 sequence: CSVLQGNTEAFF. The CDR3 bases are TGCAGCGTTCTACAGGGTAACACTGAAGCTTTCTTT.

This rearrangement joins TRBV6-5 to TRBJ2-1; 8 bases are shared with TRBD2. The CDR3 totals 14 residues. J lost 5 bases, V lost 6 bases, and 6 bases had no gene match. CDR1 and CDR2 from the germline V gene are MNHEY and SVGAGI. CDR3 nucleotide sequence: TGTGCCAGCAGAAAGACGGGGGGGAACAATGAGCAGTTCTTC. This translates into CASRKTGGNNEQFF.

V gene TRBV27 combines with J gene TRBJ1-5, with 11 bases identical to TRBD1. CDR1 is MNHEY and CDR2 is SMNVEV in the germline V gene (reference sequence). The CDR3 is made up of 15 amino acids. V gave up 5 bases and J gave up 2 bases; unmatched junction bases: 2. CDR3 amino acids: CASSPGQGGNQPQHF. The DNA of the CDR3 is TGTGCCAGCAGTCCGGGACAGGGGGGCAATCAGCCCCAGCATTTT.

The V call is TRBV9, the J call TRBJ2-3; D may be TRBD1 (6 bases). CDR3 length: 15 amino acids. The germline CDR1 and CDR2 sequences are SGDLS and YYNGEE. Deletions cut 3 bases from V and 1 base from J, with 12 bases between. In DNA, the CDR3 is TGTGCCAGCAGCGCCACAGGGTGGGGCACAGATACGCAGTATTTT. As protein: CASSATGWGTDTQYF.

The CDR3 DNA follows: TGTGCCAGTAAGGATCGGGGAAGCTCTGGAAACACCATATATTTT. It translates to CASKDRGSSGNTIYF. The chain is built from TRBV19 and TRBJ1-3; D remains unclear. Germline values: CDR1 LNHDA, CDR2 SQIVND (reference sequence). V was pared by 7 bases and J by 0 bases, with 13 bases between. The CDR3 contains 15 residues.

The chain carries TRBV6-5 and TRBJ1-1; D not certain. The V end was cut by 8 bases, the J end by 5 bases, with 18 bases between. This CDR3 region has 14 residues. Germline-derived CDR1 and CDR2 are MNHEY and SVGAGI. The CDR3 DNA is TGTGCCAGCGCCCGGGAGGAGTGGAGTACTGAAGCTTTCTTT. Amino acid sequence: CASAREEWSTEAFF.

The chain carries TRBV3-1 (or the pseudogene TRBV3-2) and TRBJ2-1; D might be TRBD2 (6 bases). V was trimmed by 0 bases and J by 9 bases, leaving 12 bases between them. The CDR3 extends over 14 amino acids. Looked up from germline, CDR1 is LGHDT and CDR2 is YNNKEL (reference sequence). As DNA, the CDR3 is TGTGCCAGCAGCCAAGAGGTTGGGACTGTTGAGCAGTTCTTC. It specifies CASSQEVGTVEQFF.

The chain combines TRBV29-1 with TRBJ2-1, with TRBD1 identical over 10 bases. J was trimmed by 7 bases and V by 6 bases; bases with no gene match: 9. The germline CDR1 and CDR2 sequences are SQVTM and ANQGSEA. CDR3 length: 14 residues. CDR3 residues: CSVRQGALRNEQFF. In DNA form, the CDR3 reads TGCAGCGTAAGACAGGGGGCTTTACGAAATGAGCAGTTCTTC.

The chain links TRBV27 to TRBJ2-7; a weak D match, TRBD2 (6 bases). V was clipped by 6 bases and J by 0 bases, with 12 bases between them. CDR3 length: 14 amino acids. CDR1 is MNHEY, CDR2 SMNVEV, per germline (reference sequence). The CDR3 sequence: CASREYGGSYEQYV. Here the CDR3 DNA reads TGTGCCAGCAGAGAATACGGGGGCTCCTACGAGCAGTACGTC.

Worth noting for this clone: At one of its ends the junction is not consistent with the germline gene, which may arise from a read error. This chain uses TRBV9 with TRBJ2-2, with 11 bases matching TRBD2. This CDR3 region has 14 residues. Germline V gene lookup returns CDR1 SGDLS and CDR2 YYNGEE. CDR3 amino acids: CASSGRAHTGELFF. The CDR3 DNA sequence: TGTGCCAGTAGCGGGAGGGCCCACACCGGGGAGCTGTTTTTT. Complete variable domain (other parts from reference TRBV9 and TRBJ2-2): DSGVTQTPKHLITATGQRVTLRCSPRSGDLSVYWYQQSLDQGLQFLIQYYNGEERAKGNILERFSAQQFPDLHSELNLSSLELGDSALYFCASSGRAHTGELFFGEGSRLTVL.

The chain uses TRBV18 and TRBJ1-2; 7 positions agree with TRBD1. V trimming: 2 bases; J trimming: 6 bases; junction bases outside the gene matches: 3. The length of the CDR3 is 13 residues. The V gene's germline CDR1 is KGHSH and CDR2 LQKENI. The CDR3 bases are TGTGCCAGCTCACCAGGGGACAGTCATGGCTACACCTTC. This sequence encodes CASSPGDSHGYTF.

V is TRBV11-1 and J is TRBJ1-2; 10 positions match TRBD1. V lost 5 bases to trimming and J lost 6 bases; unmatched junction nucleotides: 6. The CDR3 loop spans 14 amino acids. Germline assignment: CDR1 SGHAT and CDR2 FQDESV (reference sequence). CDR3: CASSPDRGLDGYTF. CDR3 coding DNA: TGTGCCAGCAGCCCCGACAGGGGGCTAGATGGCTACACCTTC.

This clone turned up a few times. V and J are TRBV6-1 and TRBJ1-5, with a weak D call TRBD1 (5 bases). The CDR3 length is 19 residues. Germline V gives CDR1 MNHNS, CDR2 SASEGT. Trimming cost V 2 bases and J 0 bases, with 20 bases left between them. CDR3 coding DNA: TGTGCCAGCAGTGAACCAAACCAGGGCCTACGGTATAGCAATCAGCCCCAGCATTTT. Amino acid sequence: CASSEPNQGLRYSNQPQHF.